This T cell receptor beta chain came from a study of chemoradiotherapy in HPV16-positive cancers. Study overall: Functional T-cell assays on a couple of HPV16-positive patients' cells defined candidate HPV-specific clones and common TCR motifs.

The repertoire was sequenced with immunoSEQ multiplex PCR; TCRdb's copy has only in-frame clones and lacks some. The sample contains approximately 27,000 clones, 84% of which appear only once. Trimming removed 3 bases from V and 2 bases from J, with 14 bases in between. The CDR3 is 16 amino acids. Germline V gene data show CDR1 as LNHNV and CDR2 as YYDKDF (reference sequence). Study-wide results and limits: Candidate HPV-specific clones and E7-related TCR motifs grew in tumor during treatment.

Over chemoradiotherapy, repertoires were sampled more than once. Turning to this clone: Its antigen is not identified.

The input for sequencing was blood, taken from a patient who underwent chemoradiotherapy. The origin of this receptor is a human donor with HPV-associated anogenital cancer. V is TRBV15 and J is TRBJ2-1, with D possibly being TRBD2 (6 bases). CDR3 sequence reads: CATSSTGTPPYNEQFF. In nucleotides, the CDR3 is TGTGCCACCAGCAGTACCGGGACTCCACCCTACAATGAGCAGTTCTTC.